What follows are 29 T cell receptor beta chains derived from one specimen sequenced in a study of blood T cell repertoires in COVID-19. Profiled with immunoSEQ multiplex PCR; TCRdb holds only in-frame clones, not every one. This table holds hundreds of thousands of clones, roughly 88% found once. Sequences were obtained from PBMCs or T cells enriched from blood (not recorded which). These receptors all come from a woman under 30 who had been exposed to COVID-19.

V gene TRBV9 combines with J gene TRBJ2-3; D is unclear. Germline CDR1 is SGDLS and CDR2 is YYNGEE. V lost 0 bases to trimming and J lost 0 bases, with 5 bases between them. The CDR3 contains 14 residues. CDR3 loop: CASSVARSTDTQYF. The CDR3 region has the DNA TGTGCCAGCAGCGTAGCTAGAAGCACAGATACGCAGTATTTT.

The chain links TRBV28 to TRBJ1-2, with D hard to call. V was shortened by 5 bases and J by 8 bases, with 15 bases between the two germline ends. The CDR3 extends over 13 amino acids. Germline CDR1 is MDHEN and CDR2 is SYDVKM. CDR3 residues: CASSPPREGGYTF. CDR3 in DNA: TGTGCCAGCAGTCCCCCCCGGGAGGGAGGCTACACCTTC.

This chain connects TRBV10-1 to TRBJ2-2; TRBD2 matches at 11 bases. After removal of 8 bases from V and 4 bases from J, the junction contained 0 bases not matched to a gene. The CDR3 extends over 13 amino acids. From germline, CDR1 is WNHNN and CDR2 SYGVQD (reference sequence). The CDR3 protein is CASGTSGTGELFF. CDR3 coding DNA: TGCGCCAGCGGGACTAGCGGCACCGGGGAGCTGTTTTTT.

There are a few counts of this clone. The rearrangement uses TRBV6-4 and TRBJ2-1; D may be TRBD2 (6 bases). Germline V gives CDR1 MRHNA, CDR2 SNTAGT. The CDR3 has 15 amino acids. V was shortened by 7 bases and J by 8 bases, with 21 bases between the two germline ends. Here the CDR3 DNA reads TGTGCCAGCACTCCGGGAGAGGGGCAGGGCGATGAGCAGTTCTTC. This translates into CASTPGEGQGDEQFF.

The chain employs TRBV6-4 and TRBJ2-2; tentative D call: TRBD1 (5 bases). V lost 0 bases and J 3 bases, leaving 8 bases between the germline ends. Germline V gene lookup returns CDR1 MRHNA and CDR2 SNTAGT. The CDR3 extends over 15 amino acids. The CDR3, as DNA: TGTGCCAGCAGTGACTCAAAGGGGCACACCGGGGAGCTGTTTTTT. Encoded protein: CASSDSKGHTGELFF.

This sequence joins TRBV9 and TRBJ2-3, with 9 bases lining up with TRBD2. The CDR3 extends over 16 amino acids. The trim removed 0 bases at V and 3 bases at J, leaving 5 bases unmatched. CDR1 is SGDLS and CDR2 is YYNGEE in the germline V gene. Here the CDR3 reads CASSVDAGGPTDTQYF. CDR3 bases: TGTGCCAGCAGCGTAGACGCGGGGGGGCCTACAGATACGCAGTATTTT. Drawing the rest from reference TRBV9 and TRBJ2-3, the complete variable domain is DSGVTQTPKHLITATGQRVTLRCSPRSGDLSVYWYQQSLDQGLQFLIQYYNGEERAKGNILERFSAQQFPDLHSELNLSSLELGDSALYFCASSVDAGGPTDTQYFGPGTRLTVL.

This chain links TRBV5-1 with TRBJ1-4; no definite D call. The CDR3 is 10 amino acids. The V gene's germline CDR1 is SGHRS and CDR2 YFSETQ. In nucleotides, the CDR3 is TGCGCAGTCCCCTCCGGAAAACTGTTTTTT. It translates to CAVPSGKLFF.

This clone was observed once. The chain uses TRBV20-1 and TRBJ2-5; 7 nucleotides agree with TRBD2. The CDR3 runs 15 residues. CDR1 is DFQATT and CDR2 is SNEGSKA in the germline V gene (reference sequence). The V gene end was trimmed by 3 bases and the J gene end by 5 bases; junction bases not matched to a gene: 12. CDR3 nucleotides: TGCAGTGCTAGTCAGGGACCCTTCGGGAGGGAGACCCAGTACTTC. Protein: CSASQGPFGRETQYF.

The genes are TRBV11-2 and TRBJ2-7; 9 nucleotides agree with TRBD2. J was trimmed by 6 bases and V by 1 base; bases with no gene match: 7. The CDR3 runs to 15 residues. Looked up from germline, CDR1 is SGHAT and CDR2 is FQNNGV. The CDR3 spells CASSLVVQAGGEQYF. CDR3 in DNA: TGTGCCAGCAGCTTAGTAGTCCAAGCGGGAGGCGAGCAGTACTTC.

The CDR3 DNA reads TGTGCCAGGGACCAGGGTTGGGGAAACAATGAGCAGTTCTTC. Its translation is CARDQGWGNNEQFF. The chain employs TRBV6-7 and TRBJ2-1, with a possible D match to TRBD1 (5 bases). TRBV6-7 is reported as an ORF; its role is uncertain. Trimming took off 9 bases at V and 5 bases at J, with 17 bases between the two ends. CDR3 size: 14 residues.

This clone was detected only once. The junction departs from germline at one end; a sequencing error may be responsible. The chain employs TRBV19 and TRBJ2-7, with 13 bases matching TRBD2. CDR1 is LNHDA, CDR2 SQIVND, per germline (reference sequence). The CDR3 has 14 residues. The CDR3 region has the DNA TGTGCCAGTAGCGAACTAGCGGGGGGGTACGTGCAGTACTTC. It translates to CASSELAGGYVQYF. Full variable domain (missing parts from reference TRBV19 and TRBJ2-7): DGGITQSPKYLFRKEGQNVTLSCEQNLNHDAMYWYRQDPGQGLRLIYYSQIVNDFQKGDIAEGYSVSREKKESFPLTVTSAQKNPTAFYLCASSELAGGYVQYFGPGTRLTVT.

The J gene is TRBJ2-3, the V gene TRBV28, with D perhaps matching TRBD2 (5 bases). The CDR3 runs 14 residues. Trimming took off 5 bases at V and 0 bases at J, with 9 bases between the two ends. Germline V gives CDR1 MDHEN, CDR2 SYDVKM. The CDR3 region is CASSRGSSTDTQYF. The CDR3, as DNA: TGTGCCAGCAGTCGGGGATCTAGCACAGATACGCAGTATTTT.

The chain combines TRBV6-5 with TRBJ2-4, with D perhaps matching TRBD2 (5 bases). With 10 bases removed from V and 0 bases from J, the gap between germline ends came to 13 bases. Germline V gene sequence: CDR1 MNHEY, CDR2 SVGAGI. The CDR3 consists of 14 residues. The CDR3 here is CATGNSLAKNIQYF. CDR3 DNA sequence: TGTGCCACGGGGAATAGTCTAGCCAAAAACATTCAGTACTTC.

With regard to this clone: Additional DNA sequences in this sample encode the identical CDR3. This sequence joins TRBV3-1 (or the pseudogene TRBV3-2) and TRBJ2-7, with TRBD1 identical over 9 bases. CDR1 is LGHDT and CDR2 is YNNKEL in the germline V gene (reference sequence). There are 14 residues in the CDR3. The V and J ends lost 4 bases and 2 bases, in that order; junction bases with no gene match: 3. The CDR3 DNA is TGTGCCAGCAGCCCGGGACAGGGTACCTACGAGCAGTACTTC. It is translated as CASSPGQGTYEQYF.

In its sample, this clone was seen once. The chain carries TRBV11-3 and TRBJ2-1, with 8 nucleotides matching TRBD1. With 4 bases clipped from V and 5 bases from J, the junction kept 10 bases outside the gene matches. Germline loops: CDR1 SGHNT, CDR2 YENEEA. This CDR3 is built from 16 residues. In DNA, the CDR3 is TGTGCCAGCAGCTCCCGTCGCCAGGGGGCGAACAATGAGCAGTTCTTC. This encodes CASSSRRQGANNEQFF.

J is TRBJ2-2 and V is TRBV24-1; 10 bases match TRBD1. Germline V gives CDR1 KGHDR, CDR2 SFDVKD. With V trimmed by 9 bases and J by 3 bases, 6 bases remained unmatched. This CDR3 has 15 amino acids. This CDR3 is CATGRDRGDTGELFF. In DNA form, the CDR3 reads TGTGCCACCGGCCGGGACAGGGGTGACACCGGGGAGCTGTTTTTT.

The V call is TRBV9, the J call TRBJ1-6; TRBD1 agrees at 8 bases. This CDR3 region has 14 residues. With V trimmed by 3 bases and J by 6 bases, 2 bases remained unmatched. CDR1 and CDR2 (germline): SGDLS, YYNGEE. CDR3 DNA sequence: TGTGCCAGCAGCGCGACAGGGGCTAATTCACCCCTCCACTTT. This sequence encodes CASSATGANSPLHF.

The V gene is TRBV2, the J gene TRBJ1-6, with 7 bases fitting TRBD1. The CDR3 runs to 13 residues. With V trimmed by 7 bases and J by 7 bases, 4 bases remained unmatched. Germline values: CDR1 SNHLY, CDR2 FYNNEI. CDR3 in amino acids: CASTPGQNSPLHF. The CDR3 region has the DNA TGTGCCAGCACCCCGGGACAGAATTCACCCCTCCACTTT.

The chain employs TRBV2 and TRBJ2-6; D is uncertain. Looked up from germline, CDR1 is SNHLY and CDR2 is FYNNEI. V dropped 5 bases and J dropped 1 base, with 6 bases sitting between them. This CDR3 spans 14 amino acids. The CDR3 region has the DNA TGTGCCAGCAGTTCTTTTTCTGGGGCCAACGTCCTGACTTTC. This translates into CASSSFSGANVLTF.

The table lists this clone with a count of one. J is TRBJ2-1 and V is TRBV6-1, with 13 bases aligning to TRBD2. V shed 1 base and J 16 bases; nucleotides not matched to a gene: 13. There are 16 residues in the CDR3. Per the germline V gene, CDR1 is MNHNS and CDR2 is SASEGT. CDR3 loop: CASSEVPVLAGGLGFF. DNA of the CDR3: TGTGCCAGCAGTGAAGTCCCTGTACTAGCGGGAGGGTTAGGTTTCTTC.

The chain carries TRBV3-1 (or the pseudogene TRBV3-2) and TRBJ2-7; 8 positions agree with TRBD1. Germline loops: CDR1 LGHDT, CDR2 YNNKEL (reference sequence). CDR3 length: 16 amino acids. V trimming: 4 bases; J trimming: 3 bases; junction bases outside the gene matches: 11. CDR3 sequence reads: CASSPPGTRGLYEQYF. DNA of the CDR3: TGTGCCAGCAGCCCACCCGGGACCAGGGGGCTCTACGAGCAGTACTTC.

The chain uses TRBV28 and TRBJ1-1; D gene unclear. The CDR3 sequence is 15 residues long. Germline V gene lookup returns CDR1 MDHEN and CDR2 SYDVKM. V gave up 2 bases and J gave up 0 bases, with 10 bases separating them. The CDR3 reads CASSLQYLMNTEAFF. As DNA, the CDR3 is TGTGCCAGCAGTTTACAGTACCTCATGAACACTGAAGCTTTCTTT.

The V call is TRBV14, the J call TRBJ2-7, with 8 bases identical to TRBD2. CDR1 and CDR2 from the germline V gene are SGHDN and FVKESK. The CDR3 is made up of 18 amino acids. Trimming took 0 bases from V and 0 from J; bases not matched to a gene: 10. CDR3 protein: CASSQDRGAGALSYEQYF. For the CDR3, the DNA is TGTGCCAGCAGCCAAGACAGAGGAGCGGGGGCCCTCTCCTACGAGCAGTACTTC.

The CDR3 bases are TGTGCCAGCAGTCCCCAGTTTGGGCCAAGGGGAGGAAACACCATATATTTT. It yields the protein CASSPQFGPRGGNTIYF. The chain recombines TRBV25-1 with TRBJ1-3; the D gene is possibly TRBD1 (5 bases). The V gene lost 5 bases and the J gene lost 4 bases, with 21 bases spanning the gap. Germline values: CDR1 MGHDK, CDR2 SYGVNS. CDR3 length: 17 residues.

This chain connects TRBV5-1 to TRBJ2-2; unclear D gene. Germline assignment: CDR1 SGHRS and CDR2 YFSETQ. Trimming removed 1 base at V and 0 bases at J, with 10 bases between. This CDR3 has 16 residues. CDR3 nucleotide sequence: TGCGCCAGCAGCTTGATCCCTCTAGCGAACACCGGGGAGCTGTTTTTT. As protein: CASSLIPLANTGELFF. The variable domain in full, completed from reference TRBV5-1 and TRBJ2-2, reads KAGVTQTPRYLIKTRGQQVTLSCSPISGHRSVSWYQQTPGQGLQFLFEYFSETQRNKGNFPGRFSGRQFSNSRSEMNVSTLELGDSALYLCASSLIPLANTGELFFGEGSRLTVL.

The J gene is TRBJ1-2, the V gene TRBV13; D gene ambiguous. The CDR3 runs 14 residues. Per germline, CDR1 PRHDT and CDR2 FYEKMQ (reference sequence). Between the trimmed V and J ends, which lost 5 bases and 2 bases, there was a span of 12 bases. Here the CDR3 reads CASSPRGSNYGYTF. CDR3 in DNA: TGTGCCAGCAGCCCCCGGGGTTCCAACTATGGCTACACCTTC.

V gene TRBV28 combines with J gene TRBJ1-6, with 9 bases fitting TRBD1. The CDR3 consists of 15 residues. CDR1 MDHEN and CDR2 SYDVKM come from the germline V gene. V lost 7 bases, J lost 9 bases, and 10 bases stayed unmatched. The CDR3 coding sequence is TGTGCCAGCACCCCCGGGGACAGGGATTCTTCACCCCTCCACTTT. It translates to CASTPGDRDSSPLHF.

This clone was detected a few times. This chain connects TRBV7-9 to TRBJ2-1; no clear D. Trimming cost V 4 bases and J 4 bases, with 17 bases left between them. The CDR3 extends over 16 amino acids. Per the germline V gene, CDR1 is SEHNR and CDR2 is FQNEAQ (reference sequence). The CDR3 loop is CASSSPTNDNYNEQFF. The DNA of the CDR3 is TGTGCCAGCAGCTCCCCCACCAACGACAATTACAATGAGCAGTTCTTC.

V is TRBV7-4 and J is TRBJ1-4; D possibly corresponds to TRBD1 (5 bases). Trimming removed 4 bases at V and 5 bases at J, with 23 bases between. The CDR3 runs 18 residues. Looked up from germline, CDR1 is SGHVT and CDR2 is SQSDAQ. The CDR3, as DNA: TGTGCCAGCAGCTCCACCAATTCACCACAGGATATAAATGAAAAACTGTTTTTT. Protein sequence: CASSSTNSPQDINEKLFF.